One and the same sample provided the 12 T cell receptor beta chains below, sequenced in a study of T-cell memory formation after mild COVID-19. From the 5' RACE reads, TCRdb called clonotypes with MiXCR, one entry per CDR3 protein. This table holds about 260,000 distinct CDR3 sequences, 16% found once. What was sequenced was PBMCs or a T cell subset sorted from them (not recorded which). These receptors originate from a man aged 18 to 35 who had mild COVID-19 (a few samples of this study predate the infection). Cell type and time point are not known.

This clonotype appeared many times. This chain links TRBV11-2 with TRBJ2-7; TRBD1 is a possible D gene (6 bases). Germline assignment: CDR1 SGHAT and CDR2 FQNNGV. Trimming cost V 5 bases and J 6 bases, with 11 bases left between them. The CDR3 loop spans 12 amino acids. CDR3: CASSPDSLEQYV. CDR3 in DNA: TGTGCCAGCAGCCCGGACAGTCTCGAGCAGTACGTC.

This clonotype was recorded a few times. This sequence joins TRBV11-1 and TRBJ2-1, with 8 bases lining up with TRBD1. This CDR3 is 15 amino acids long. Germline assignment: CDR1 SGHAT and CDR2 FQDESV (reference sequence). Germline trimming cut 5 bases from V and 4 bases from J; bases unmatched to any gene: 7. The DNA of the CDR3 is TGTGCCAGCAGCAAACAGGGGGGCCCATACAATGAGCAGTTCTTC. Encoded protein: CASSKQGGPYNEQFF.

There are a few counts of this clonotype. This sequence joins TRBV23-1 and TRBJ2-1; 8 bases are shared with TRBD2. TRBV23-1 is assigned to the ORF class and has an uncertain function. CDR3 size: 18 residues. J was trimmed by 1 base and V by 3 bases; bases with no gene match: 11. The CDR3 DNA follows: TGCGCCAGCAGTCAGAACCAAAGGGAGCGGGGGTCCTACAATGAGCAGTTCTTC. It is translated as CASSQNQRERGSYNEQFF.

This clonotype was picked up a small number of times. The chain is built from TRBV9 and TRBJ1-1; D ambiguous. The CDR3 is 13 amino acids. Germline CDR1 is SGDLS and CDR2 is YYNGEE. The V end lost 0 bases, the J end lost 4 bases, and 7 bases lay between the germline ends. CDR3 residues: CASSVGAATEAFF. DNA of the CDR3: TGTGCCAGCAGCGTAGGGGCAGCCACTGAAGCTTTCTTT.

The chain employs TRBV7-2 and TRBJ2-1, with 8 bases aligning to TRBD2. The V gene's germline CDR1 is SGHTA and CDR2 FQGNSA. This CDR3 has 16 amino acids. V lost 5 bases and J lost 4; bases outside the gene matches: 10. CDR3 loop: CASSRSGGILYNEQFF. For the CDR3, the DNA is TGTGCCAGCAGCCGCAGCGGGGGTATACTGTACAATGAGCAGTTCTTC. The whole variable domain, remainder taken from reference TRBV7-2 and TRBJ2-1, is GAGVSQSPSNKVTEKGKDVELRCDPISGHTALYWYRQSLGQGLEFLIYFQGNSAPDKSGLPSDRFSAERTGGSVSTLTIQRTQQEDSAVYLCASSRSGGILYNEQFFGPGTRLTVL.

This clonotype has just a few counts. This sequence joins TRBV24-1 and TRBJ2-3, with TRBD2 identical over 12 bases. With V trimmed by 4 bases and J by 2 bases, 9 bases remained unmatched. The CDR3 is 18 amino acids. Germline V gene data show CDR1 as KGHDR and CDR2 as SFDVKD. The CDR3 sequence is CATSEPWTSGVFTDTQYF. In nucleotides, the CDR3 is TGTGCCACCAGTGAACCCTGGACTAGCGGGGTTTTCACAGATACGCAGTATTTT.

This chain joins TRBV30 and TRBJ2-7, with D possibly matching TRBD1 (6 bases). Germline V CDR1 and CDR2: GTSNPN, SVGIG (reference sequence). The CDR3 has 12 amino acids. V shed 6 bases and J shed 2 bases, with 11 bases lying between them. As DNA, the CDR3 is TGTGCCTGCCAACAGGGAACCTACGAGCAGTACTTC. Translating it yields CACQQGTYEQYF.

The chain has TRBV5-1 and TRBJ2-5; D not certain. V gave up 2 bases and J gave up 2 bases, with 7 bases separating them. The V gene's germline CDR1 is SGHRS and CDR2 YFSETQ. This CDR3 comprises 13 residues. This CDR3 is CASSFRVQETQYF. The CDR3 bases are TGCGCCAGCAGCTTCCGTGTACAAGAGACCCAGTACTTC.

This sequence joins TRBV29-1 and TRBJ2-1, with D maybe TRBD2 (5 bases). Germline lookup yields CDR1 SQVTM and CDR2 ANQGSEA. V was trimmed by 6 bases and J by 0 bases, leaving 18 bases between them. The CDR3 is 16 residues long. CDR3 DNA sequence: TGCAGCGTCACCAAAGGGAGCGGTGGCTCCTACAATGAGCAGTTCTTC. Amino acid sequence: CSVTKGSGGSYNEQFF.

This rearrangement joins TRBV29-1 to TRBJ1-5; tentatively, D is TRBD1 (6 bases). Germline V gene sequence: CDR1 SQVTM, CDR2 ANQGSEA. The CDR3 has 14 amino acids. Trimming cost V 6 bases and J 0 bases, with 12 bases left between them. CDR3 region: CSVGVQGSNQPQHF. CDR3 nucleotides: TGCAGCGTGGGGGTACAGGGTAGCAATCAGCCCCAGCATTTT. The variable domain in full, with the rest retrieved from reference TRBV29-1 and TRBJ1-5, is SAVISQKPSRDICQRGTSLTIQCQVDSQVTMMFWYRQQPGQSLTLIATANQGSEATYESGFVIDKFPISRPNLTFSTLTVSNMSPEDSSIYLCSVGVQGSNQPQHFGDGTRLSIL.

V is TRBV27 and J is TRBJ1-2; D is possibly TRBD1 (5 bases). This CDR3 has 14 amino acids. The V end was cut by 5 bases, the J end by 8 bases, with 18 bases between. The V gene's germline CDR1 is MNHEY and CDR2 SMNVEV (reference sequence). CDR3 sequence (DNA): TGTGCCAGCAGTGTTGTAGGACCCTGGGACGGCTACACCTTC. As protein: CASSVVGPWDGYTF.

This clonotype has at least ten counts. V is TRBV20-1 and J is TRBJ1-6; 7 bases match TRBD1. The CDR3 is made up of 14 amino acids. Germline loops: CDR1 DFQATT, CDR2 SNEGSKA (reference sequence). V lost 0 bases to trimming and J lost 9 bases; unmatched junction nucleotides: 5. The CDR3 here is CSARDDREASPLHF. The CDR3 bases are TGCAGTGCTAGAGATGACAGGGAGGCTTCACCCCTCCACTTT.